This entry lists 10 T cell receptor beta chains sequenced from one sample in a study of CD8+ T cells in alopecia areata listed by TCRdb under 2018. This specimen's time point label, interpreted: baseline before oral tofacitinib. The library was obtained by the immunoSEQ multiplex PCR assay. For TCR sequencing, RNA was extracted from every sample and reverse transcribed into cDNA to serve as template. What TCRdb holds here is the immuneACCESS table cut down to in-frame rearrangements. Part of the clones is not present; checked against another copy, under half of the missing clones reflect an unresolved V gene, and the others are unexplained. This sample lists 150,000 or so clones; 75% to 90% were detected once. The ten biggest clones cover approximately 16% of the sample. Material: CD8+ T cells sorted from blood, obtained at week 0. Receptor source: a human donor with alopecia areata.

The V and J genes are TRBV30 and TRBJ2-3; 15 nucleotides agree with TRBD2. The V segment lost 2 bases and the J segment 9 bases; nucleotides outside the gene matches: 15. CDR3 size: 18 residues. Germline values: CDR1 GTSNPN, CDR2 SVGIG (reference sequence). The CDR3 DNA is TGTGCCTGGAGTTCAGGACTAGCGGGAGGGCCGAGAGGTAGCACGCAGTATTTT. This encodes CAWSSGLAGGPRGSTQYF.

This chain connects TRBV9 to TRBJ2-5, with D possibly TRBD2 on 7 matching bases. The V gene's germline CDR1 is SGDLS and CDR2 YYNGEE. Trimming removed 6 bases from V and 4 bases from J, with 19 bases in between. The length of the CDR3 is 15 residues. Here the CDR3 reads CASNEGGGSIETQYF. DNA of the CDR3: TGTGCCAGCAACGAAGGGGGAGGGTCCATAGAGACCCAGTACTTC. Full variable domain (rest looked up from reference TRBV9 and TRBJ2-5): DSGVTQTPKHLITATGQRVTLRCSPRSGDLSVYWYQQSLDQGLQFLIQYYNGEERAKGNILERFSAQQFPDLHSELNLSSLELGDSALYFCASNEGGGSIETQYFGPGTRLLVL.

V and J are TRBV6-1 and TRBJ2-4; TRBD2 agrees at 7 bases. This CDR3 spans 12 amino acids. V was pared by 3 bases and J by 8 bases, with 1 base of the junction left unmatched. Germline CDR1 is MNHNS and CDR2 is SASEGT. CDR3 nucleotides: TGTGCCAGCAGTGATACTAGCGACATTCAGTACTTC. It yields the protein CASSDTSDIQYF.

The CDR3 coding sequence is TGTGCCAGCAGCCCGCTGGACAGGCCCTACGAGCAGTACTTC. The encoded protein is CASSPLDRPYEQYF. J is TRBJ2-7 and V is TRBV7-9, with TRBD1 identical over 7 bases. The germline V gene encodes CDR1 SEHNR and CDR2 FQNEAQ (reference sequence). This CDR3 region has 14 residues. V was pared by 5 bases and J by 2 bases, with 6 bases of the junction left unmatched.

This clone was seen only once. The chain carries TRBV7-6 and TRBJ2-7, with D maybe TRBD2 (5 bases). The CDR3 runs 15 residues. V lost 1 base and J 3 bases, leaving 13 bases between the germline ends. Germline loops: CDR1 SGHVS, CDR2 FNYEAQ. The CDR3 DNA reads as TGTGCCAGCAGCTTAGGGATTGGGAGTAGCTACGAGCAGTACTTC. Protein product: CASSLGIGSSYEQYF.

The chain uses TRBV5-4 and TRBJ2-7, with D perhaps TRBD1 (7 bases). V was cut by 4 bases and J by 0 bases, with 17 bases left in between. CDR1 and CDR2 from the germline V gene are SGHNT and YYREEE (reference sequence). CDR3 length: 16 residues. CDR3: CASSPLGGGPSYEQYF. The CDR3 nucleotides read TGTGCCAGCAGCCCCCTAGGAGGGGGCCCCTCCTACGAGCAGTACTTC.

The genes are TRBV11-2 and TRBJ2-2, with D maybe TRBD2 (5 bases). Germline lookup yields CDR1 SGHAT and CDR2 FQNNGV. The V end was cut by 1 base, the J end by 2 bases, with 5 bases between. The CDR3 has 14 amino acids. CDR3 sequence reads: CASSLGLNTGELFF. CDR3 DNA: TGTGCCAGCAGCTTAGGACTAAACACCGGGGAGCTGTTTTTT.

This clone occurred once. The chain has TRBV7-9 and TRBJ2-1; D assignment may be TRBD1 or TRBD2 (5 bases each). This CDR3 is built from 13 residues. V was trimmed by 5 bases and J by 8 bases, leaving 13 bases between them. CDR1 is SEHNR, CDR2 FQNEAQ, per germline (reference sequence). The CDR3: CASSGGHPDEQFF. The CDR3 coding sequence is TGTGCCAGCAGCGGAGGACACCCGGATGAGCAGTTCTTC.

This clone turned up a few times. CDR3 nucleotides: TGCGCCAGCAGCCCACAGGGGTTTTGGGAAAAACTGTTTTTT. Protein product: CASSPQGFWEKLFF. The rearrangement joins TRBV5-1 to TRBJ1-4; TRBD1 agrees at 7 bases. The CDR3 loop spans 14 amino acids. Trimming removed 4 bases from V and 8 bases from J; junction bases left unmatched: 8. Germline V gene data show CDR1 as SGHRS and CDR2 as YFSETQ.

This chain links TRBV7-2 with TRBJ2-3, with 7 bases aligning to TRBD2. This CDR3 is 16 amino acids long. In germline, CDR1 is SGHTA, CDR2 FQGNSA. V dropped 3 bases and J dropped 6; count of bases not matched to a gene: 12. The CDR3: CASSFRGGRRSDTQYF. The CDR3 DNA sequence: TGTGCCAGCAGCTTTCGGGGCGGGAGAAGATCGGATACGCAGTATTTT.